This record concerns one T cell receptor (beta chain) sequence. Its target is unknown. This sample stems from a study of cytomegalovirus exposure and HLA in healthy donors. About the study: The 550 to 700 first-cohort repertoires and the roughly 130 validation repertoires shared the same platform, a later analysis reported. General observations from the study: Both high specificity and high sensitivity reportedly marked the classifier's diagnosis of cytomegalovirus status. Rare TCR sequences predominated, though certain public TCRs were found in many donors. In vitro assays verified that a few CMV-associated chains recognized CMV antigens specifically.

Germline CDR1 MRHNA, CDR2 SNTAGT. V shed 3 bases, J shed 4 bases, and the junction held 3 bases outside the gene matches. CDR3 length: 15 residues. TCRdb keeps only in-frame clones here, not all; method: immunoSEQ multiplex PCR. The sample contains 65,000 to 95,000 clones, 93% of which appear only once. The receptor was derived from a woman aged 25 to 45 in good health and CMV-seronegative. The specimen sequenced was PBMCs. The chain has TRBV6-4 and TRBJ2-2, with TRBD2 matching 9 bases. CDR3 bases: TGTGCCAGCAGTGATATTAGCGGGAGCACCGGGGAGCTGTTTTTT. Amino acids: CASSDISGSTGELFF.